This TCR beta chain derives from a study of blood T cells in healthy people across ages (dated by TCRdb to between 2015 and 2017). For the study in its entirety: In model experiments, template switching captured about one uniquely barcoded TCR beta cDNA molecule for every two T cells. Four age groups were formed from the donors: young (average roughly 15 years), middle-aged (more than 35), aged (about 62) and long-lived (less than 85). The study measured age-related changes in TCR beta repertoire diversity using deep sequencing normalized with unique cDNA molecular identifiers. To avoid experimental bias, donors of different ages were randomly spread across the sequencing lanes. The study analyzed two additional independent replicas of 1 million unique cDNA reads from the same blood draw for two donors, one aged 18 to 30 and one aged 80 or older. The study at large found these results: As age increased, observed TCR beta diversity per million T cells dropped in a roughly linear way, and a significant reduction was already evident by age about 40. Donor CMV infection status was unknown, potentially confounding age-related changes in expanded clonotypes. Estimates of total diversity based on one million sequenced T cells were considered lower bounds and underestimates. There was a strong correlation between observed TCR beta diversity and the percentage of naive T cells measured by flow cytometry. Compared with the aged group, more naive CD4+ T cells, fewer expanded clones and increased TCR diversity were shown by the long-lived group, suggesting age selection. Because profiling used bulk unsorted PBMCs, naive and antigen-experienced compartments could not be compared conclusively.

In its sample, this clonotype was seen a few times. Its antigen remains unidentified. No base-level quality is on record; no much larger clone is a single base apart. Library preparation employed 5' RACE. The sample was run on an Illumina HiSeq 2500. A second PCR of roughly 7 to 11 cycles was performed with a sample-barcoded 5' primer and a J-beta primer mix. Each TCR beta cDNA molecule received a unique molecular identifier from a template-switch 5' adaptor carrying 12 random nucleotides. Each sample yielded at least 2.5 million CDR3-containing paired-end reads. First-strand cDNA was synthesized from all RNA with the Mint cDNA synthesis kit, primed by a TRBC-specific oligonucleotide. Following uracil-DNA glycosylase treatment, a first 18-cycle PCR with universal primers M1SS and BC2_uni_R was performed on all cDNA. For the original study's pipeline: Each sample was normalized by randomly selecting 1 million high-quality reads, each carrying a distinct molecular identifier. Instead of being binned into consensus sequences, reads with shared molecular identifiers were discarded. CDR3 identification, clonotype clustering and error correction used MiTCR with a Q25 quality threshold and the strictest error-elimination algorithm. Lower-bound total TCR beta diversity was estimated with a nonparametric unseen species model using Euler transformation. Using fastp at Q25 and MiXCR, TCRdb reprocessed the public reads and kept productive beta chains. Records with the same CDR3 protein are collapsed into one entry carrying the most frequent genes and DNA. The V and J calls were not made by the authors but by TCRdb's processing. The sample contains about 680,000 distinct CDR3 sequences, 45% to 50% of them found a single time. Roughly a third of the sample belongs to the ten largest clones.

From the germline V gene (reference sequence), CDR1 is DFQATT and CDR2 is SNEGSKA. Between the V and J ends, shortened by 2 bases and 0 bases respectively, the junction contains 5 bases. The CDR3 runs 14 residues from the cysteine to the phenylalanine. Here the CDR3 DNA is all that survives: 42 bases in frame from base 1. The donors were roughly 39 Caucasian individuals from Russia, aged 6 to 90 years, who were systemically healthy. Ten milliliters of peripheral blood were collected from each donor into EDTA-treated Vacutainer tubes. Ficoll-Paque density-gradient centrifugation was used to isolate PBMCs, with at least 7 million per sample. Total RNA was extracted from PBMCs with Trizol reagent, with at least 5.5 micrograms obtained per sample. Naive CD45RAhigh/CD27high T cell percentages were measured by flow cytometry on a PBMC aliquot from every donor.

The receptor comes from an older woman in good health. The specimen sequenced was blood. The V and J genes are TRBV20-1 and TRBJ2-6; the D gene assignment is ambiguous. The DNA sequence is as follows: TGCAGTGCTAGACAGAGCTCTGGGGCCAACGTCCTGACTTTC. Translated, this is CSARQSSGANVLTF.